This T cell receptor (beta chain) emerged from a study of regulatory dendritic cells for organ transplantation. Sequencing used immunoSEQ multiplex PCR; TCRdb keeps in-frame clones, though not all of them. This repertoire shows about 38,000 clones, 75% to 95% found once; its top ten account for over 0.095%. This CDR3 region has 15 residues. In germline, CDR1 is LGHNT, CDR2 FRNRAP. V was shortened by 3 bases and J by 2 bases, with 14 bases between the two germline ends. Naive CD45RA+ and memory CD45RO+ CD4+ or CD8+ T cells were FACS-sorted. The sequenced sample consisted of naive CD8+ T cells from blood. Described subset: CD45RA+ naive T cells. The source is a human donor in good health. The chain combines TRBV12-5 with TRBJ2-7, with D unclear. CDR3: CASGFSRRRTYEQYF. CDR3 nucleotides: TGTGCTAGTGGTTTTTCGCGCAGGCGAACCTACGAGCAGTACTTC.